Presented here are 22 T cell receptor beta chains from one specimen sequenced in a study of Ad26.COV2.S vaccination and SARS-CoV-2 variants. Data came from immunoSEQ multiplex PCR; TCRdb stores just in-frame clones and leaves some out. The sample includes some 190,000 clones, approximately 90% of them seen just once. This material consisted of peripheral blood, taken after recovery from COVID-19. The receptors originated from a human donor who had recovered from COVID-19.

The V gene is TRBV6-6, the J gene TRBJ2-7; D tentatively reads TRBD1 or TRBD2 (5 bases each). V lost 10 bases and J 2 bases, leaving 15 bases between the germline ends. The CDR3 totals 13 residues. The germline CDR1 and CDR2 sequences are MNHNY and SVGAGI (reference sequence). CDR3 DNA: TGTGCCACCCTGCGTGAGGGGCCCTACGAGCAGTACTTC. Amino acids: CATLREGPYEQYF.

The V and J genes are TRBV5-5 and TRBJ1-4; the D gene is possibly TRBD1 (5 bases). This CDR3 has 14 amino acids. Germline CDR1 and CDR2: SGHKS and YYEKEE (reference sequence). The ends were cut back, 4 bases at V and 4 bases at J, with 11 bases in the middle. CDR3 loop: CASSLGTVNEKLFF. The CDR3 nucleotides are TGTGCCAGCAGCCTAGGGACGGTTAATGAAAAACTGTTTTTT.

The chain is built from TRBV25-1 and TRBJ2-1, with D possibly being TRBD1 or TRBD2 (7 bases each). V was pared by 6 bases and J by 6 bases, with 15 bases between. Germline V gene lookup returns CDR1 MGHDK and CDR2 SYGVNS. The CDR3 is 14 amino acids. CDR3 bases: TGTGCCAGCAGCGGGATCAGGGGGGGCAATGAGCAGTTCTTC. It is translated as CASSGIRGGNEQFF. The entire variable domain, with the rest obtained from reference TRBV25-1 and TRBJ2-1, is as follows: EADIYQTPRYLVIGTGKKITLECSQTMGHDKMYWYQQDPGMELHLIHYSYGVNSTEKGDLSSESTVSRIRTEHFPLTLESARPSHTSQYLCASSGIRGGNEQFFGPGTRLTVL.

This rearrangement joins TRBV2 to TRBJ1-2; D ambiguous. V lost 9 bases, J lost 0 bases, and 11 bases lay in between. The CDR3 consists of 13 residues. Germline V gene sequence: CDR1 SNHLY, CDR2 FYNNEI. For the CDR3, the DNA is TGTGCCAGACCCGGGAGAGCTAACTATGGCTACACCTTC. Its protein product is CARPGRANYGYTF.

The rearrangement uses TRBV29-1 and TRBJ1-2; D may be TRBD1 (6 bases). Germline V gene data show CDR1 as SQVTM and CDR2 as ANQGSEA. V lost 7 bases and J lost 2, with 8 bases in between. CDR3 length equals 11 residues. CDR3 nucleotide sequence: TGCAGCGGGCAGGGGAACTATGGCTACACCTTC. Translating gives CSGQGNYGYTF.

The chain employs TRBV3-1 (or the pseudogene TRBV3-2) and TRBJ1-1; TRBD1 matches 8 bases. The CDR3 is made up of 12 amino acids. Looked up from germline, CDR1 is LGHDT and CDR2 is YNNKEL (reference sequence). Unmatched junction bases numbered 3, after V lost 1 base and J lost 11 bases. This chain's CDR3 is CASSQGQGRAFF. The CDR3 DNA reads TGTGCCAGCAGCCAAGGACAGGGGAGGGCTTTCTTT.

CDR3 amino acids: CASSSDRGPGYTF. Here the CDR3 DNA reads TGTGCCAGCAGTTCTGACAGGGGGCCTGGCTACACCTTC. The chain employs TRBV11-3 and TRBJ1-2; 10 nucleotides line up with TRBD1. Germline-derived CDR1 and CDR2 are SGHNT and YENEEA. The CDR3 sequence is 13 residues long. The V segment lost 6 bases and the J segment 7 bases; nucleotides outside the gene matches: 5.

As DNA, the CDR3 is TGCGCCAGCAGCTACTGGACAGGGACAGGCTACGAGCAGTACTTC. It encodes CASSYWTGTGYEQYF. V is TRBV5-1 and J is TRBJ2-7; 8 positions match TRBD1. V trimming: 3 bases; J trimming: 3 bases; junction bases outside the gene matches: 8. This CDR3 has 15 amino acids. The germline V gene has CDR1 SGHRS and CDR2 YFSETQ.

This chain links TRBV7-9 with TRBJ2-5; tentatively, D is TRBD2 (6 bases). This CDR3 comprises 13 residues. Germline V gives CDR1 SEHNR, CDR2 FQNEAQ (reference sequence). V lost 5 bases and J 2 bases, leaving 9 bases between the germline ends. The CDR3 spells CASSTGLQETQYF. For the CDR3, the DNA is TGTGCCAGCAGCACGGGACTTCAAGAGACCCAGTACTTC.

V and J are TRBV2 and TRBJ2-7, with D possibly TRBD2 on 6 matching bases. The CDR3 extends over 14 amino acids. Trimming pared 3 bases from V and 2 bases from J, leaving 11 bases between. CDR1 and CDR2 from the germline V gene are SNHLY and FYNNEI. The CDR3 DNA reads TGTGCCAGCAGTGAGTCTAGCGTTACCTACGAGCAGTACTTC. As protein: CASSESSVTYEQYF.

The chain uses TRBV7-3 and TRBJ2-2; 11 bases are a match to TRBD2. Germline V gives CDR1 SGHTA, CDR2 FQGTGA. CDR3 length equals 17 residues. Trimming took 5 bases from V and 1 from J; bases not matched to a gene: 6. The CDR3 DNA reads as TGTGCCAGCAGCCCGACTAGCGGGACCGTGAACACCGGGGAGCTGTTTTTT. The encoded protein is CASSPTSGTVNTGELFF.

The J gene is TRBJ1-2, the V gene TRBV27; no clear D gene. This CDR3 region has 13 residues. Looked up from germline, CDR1 is MNHEY and CDR2 is SMNVEV (reference sequence). Trimming shortened V by 3 bases and J by 3 bases, and 8 bases separated the two germline ends. CDR3 bases: TGTGCCAGCAGTTTTGGTCTATACTATGGCTACACCTTC. This codes for CASSFGLYYGYTF.

The gene calls are TRBV6-5 and TRBJ2-2; 8 positions match TRBD1. V lost 6 bases to trimming and J lost 1 base; unmatched junction nucleotides: 1. From germline, CDR1 is MNHEY and CDR2 SVGAGI. This CDR3 contains 14 residues. The CDR3 protein is CASRGQENTGELFF. In nucleotides, the CDR3 is TGTGCCAGCAGGGGACAGGAGAACACCGGGGAGCTGTTTTTT.

V gene TRBV6-5 combines with J gene TRBJ1-2, with D maybe TRBD1 (6 bases). V gave up 5 bases and J gave up 10 bases, with 14 bases separating them. The CDR3 runs 12 residues. Germline assignment: CDR1 MNHEY and CDR2 SVGAGI. The CDR3 sequence is CASSQPWTDYTF. CDR3 nucleotide sequence: TGTGCCAGCAGTCAACCGTGGACAGACTACACCTTC.

The gene calls are TRBV12-5 and TRBJ2-1, with TRBD2 matching over 9 bases. Germline CDR1 and CDR2: LGHNT and FRNRAP. V lost 6 bases and J lost 10; bases outside the gene matches: 16. This CDR3 contains 16 residues. The CDR3 nucleotides are TGTGCTAGTGGCCCGAGTAGGGCTAGCGGGAAAGTCGAGCAGTTCTTC. Its protein product is CASGPSRASGKVEQFF.

This rearrangement joins TRBV6-5 to TRBJ1-4; TRBD1 agrees at 10 bases. V was clipped by 3 bases and J by 8 bases; unmatched bases: 6. The CDR3 loop spans 15 amino acids. CDR1 and CDR2 (germline): MNHEY, SVGAGI. DNA of the CDR3: TGTGCCAGCAGTTATTCGACAGGGGGCTTAGAAAAACTGTTTTTT. Its protein is CASSYSTGGLEKLFF.

This clone has just one count. The rearrangement joins TRBV3-1 (or the pseudogene TRBV3-2) to TRBJ2-1; TRBD2 aligns across 7 bases. V trimming: 1 base; J trimming: 6 bases; junction bases outside the gene matches: 9. This CDR3 is 16 amino acids long. Germline V gene data show CDR1 as LGHDT and CDR2 as YNNKEL (reference sequence). CDR3 coding DNA: TGTGCCAGCAGCCAAGGGGCGGGAGTTAGTGTCAATGAGCAGTTCTTC. Amino acids: CASSQGAGVSVNEQFF.

This sequence joins TRBV25-1 and TRBJ1-2; a weak D match, TRBD1 (5 bases). Trimming left V 6 bases short and J 3 bases short, with 14 bases between. Germline values: CDR1 MGHDK, CDR2 SYGVNS. There are 14 residues in the CDR3. In nucleotides, the CDR3 is TGTGCCAGCAGCCTGGGGGGGTCGGACTATGGCTACACCTTC. It translates to CASSLGGSDYGYTF.

The chain carries TRBV5-1 and TRBJ2-5; D uncertain. Germline V gene data show CDR1 as SGHRS and CDR2 as YFSETQ. Between the trimmed V and J ends, which lost 0 bases and 3 bases, there was a span of 15 bases. The CDR3 spans 16 residues. CDR3 amino acids: CASSLALRAGKETQYF. The CDR3 coding sequence is TGCGCCAGCAGCTTGGCCCTTCGGGCAGGTAAAGAGACCCAGTACTTC. Full variable domain (rest looked up from reference TRBV5-1 and TRBJ2-5): KAGVTQTPRYLIKTRGQQVTLSCSPISGHRSVSWYQQTPGQGLQFLFEYFSETQRNKGNFPGRFSGRQFSNSRSEMNVSTLELGDSALYLCASSLALRAGKETQYFGPGTRLLVL.

Here the CDR3 DNA reads TGCGCCAGCAGCTTGGAGGGAGTTGGGGCCAACGTCCTGACTTTC. Protein product: CASSLEGVGANVLTF. J is TRBJ2-6 and V is TRBV5-1, with a tentative D call TRBD2 (5 bases). This CDR3 is built from 15 residues. Trimming took 0 bases from V and 3 from J, leaving 7 bases between them. In germline, CDR1 is SGHRS, CDR2 YFSETQ.

This clone was seen more than once but under ten times. The chain employs TRBV2 and TRBJ1-1; 8 bases match TRBD1. Germline CDR1 and CDR2: SNHLY and FYNNEI. Trimming removed 5 bases from V and 1 base from J; junction bases left unmatched: 3. The CDR3 length is 14 residues. The CDR3 loop is CASSLGQGNTEAFF. The CDR3 DNA sequence: TGTGCCAGCAGTCTTGGACAGGGGAACACTGAAGCTTTCTTT.

The genes are TRBV18 and TRBJ1-2; 7 bases align to TRBD1. The germline CDR1 and CDR2 sequences are KGHSH and LQKENI. The CDR3 length is 13 residues. The trim removed 3 bases at V and 2 bases at J, leaving 0 bases unmatched. The DNA for the CDR3 is TGTGCCAGCTCACCGGACAGGAACTATGGCTACACCTTC. It is translated as CASSPDRNYGYTF.